The 30 T cell receptor beta chains presented below share a single source sample, sequenced in a study of pediatric ulcerative colitis. This table comes from immunoSEQ multiplex PCR, and its TCRdb copy is limited to in-frame clones, with some not included. Among some 50,000 clones listed, roughly 79% were seen once. During colonoscopy, one to two rectal pinch biopsies were collected. The specimen sequenced was gut tissue. These TCRs come from a girl aged 10-17 years with moderate ulcerative colitis.

This chain connects TRBV6-5 to TRBJ1-1; maybe TRBD1 (5 bases). The germline gives CDR1 MNHEY, CDR2 SVGAGI. V was clipped by 6 bases and J by 6 bases, with 20 bases between them. This CDR3 spans 15 amino acids. The CDR3 loop reads CASSSPRGFGSEAFF. The CDR3 DNA sequence: TGTGCCAGCAGCTCCCCCCGGGGCTTCGGCTCTGAAGCTTTCTTT.

This chain uses TRBV5-1 with TRBJ2-2; D is possibly TRBD1 (6 bases). CDR1 SGHRS and CDR2 YFSETQ come from the germline V gene. The V gene lost 0 bases and the J gene lost 1 base, with 10 bases spanning the gap. This CDR3 spans 16 amino acids. The CDR3 sequence is CASSLGGGLNTGELFF. Here the CDR3 DNA reads TGCGCCAGCAGCTTGGGTGGGGGCTTGAACACCGGGGAGCTGTTTTTT.

The J gene is TRBJ2-7, the V gene TRBV5-6; 8 bases line up with TRBD1. Germline V gives CDR1 SGHDT, CDR2 YYEEEE. V shed 6 bases and J 3 bases; nucleotides not matched to a gene: 14. This CDR3 is 16 amino acids long. CDR3 sequence reads: CASTLSPWTGNYEQYF. In DNA, the CDR3 is TGTGCCAGCACCTTATCACCCTGGACAGGGAACTACGAGCAGTACTTC. Using reference TRBV5-6 and TRBJ2-7 for the parts outside the CDR3, the full variable domain is DAGVTQSPTHLIKTRGQQVTLRCSPKSGHDTVSWYQQALGQGPQFIFQYYEEEERQRGNFPDRFSGHQFPNYSSELNVNALLLGDSALYLCASTLSPWTGNYEQYFGPGTRLTVT.

The chain employs TRBV10-3 and TRBJ2-1, with a possible D match to TRBD2 (5 bases). This CDR3 comprises 11 residues. CDR1 is ENHRY, CDR2 SYGVKD, per germline. Trimming removed 6 bases from V and 10 bases from J, with 10 bases in between. DNA for the CDR3: TGTGCCATCAGCTGGGAGTGGGAGCAGTTCTTC. It encodes CAISWEWEQFF.

This clone was counted a few times. The chain is built from TRBV23-1 and TRBJ1-4; D unclear. TRBV23-1 belongs to the ORF category, with a function that is uncertain. The CDR3 has 16 amino acids. Between the trimmed V and J ends, which lost 7 bases and 0 bases, there was a span of 15 bases. The CDR3 sequence: CASNGDLRPTNEKLFF. Here the CDR3 DNA reads TGCGCCAGCAACGGTGACCTCCGACCAACTAATGAAAAACTGTTTTTT.

The V call is TRBV19, the J call TRBJ2-7; D perhaps matches TRBD2 (5 bases). The length of the CDR3 is 15 residues. Trimming left V 0 bases short and J 6 bases short, with 15 bases between. Germline CDR1 and CDR2: LNHDA and SQIVND (reference sequence). CDR3 sequence: CASSIDLGPGGEQYF. The CDR3 region has the DNA TGTGCCAGTAGTATAGATTTGGGCCCTGGAGGCGAGCAGTACTTC.

The sample holds a few counts of this clone. The rearrangement links TRBV29-1 to TRBJ1-2; D is undetermined. V lost 3 bases and J 4 bases, leaving 9 bases between the germline ends. From germline, CDR1 is SQVTM and CDR2 ANQGSEA. CDR3 length equals 12 residues. CDR3 region: CSVERRIYGYTF. For the CDR3, the DNA is TGCAGCGTTGAGCGCAGAATCTATGGCTACACCTTC. The whole variable domain, filled in from reference TRBV29-1 and TRBJ1-2, reads SAVISQKPSRDICQRGTSLTIQCQVDSQVTMMFWYRQQPGQSLTLIATANQGSEATYESGFVIDKFPISRPNLTFSTLTVSNMSPEDSSIYLCSVERRIYGYTFGSGTRLTVV.

This clone was observed a handful of times. This rearrangement joins TRBV10-1 to TRBJ1-4; possibly TRBD1 for D (6 bases). Trimming shortened V by 4 bases and J by 6 bases, and 9 bases separated the two germline ends. The CDR3 runs 13 residues. CDR1 and CDR2 from the germline V gene are WNHNN and SYGVQD (reference sequence). Written as DNA, the CDR3 is TGCGCCAGCAGTGTCAGGGGATATGAAAAACTGTTTTTT. It specifies CASSVRGYEKLFF.

The chain employs TRBV5-4 and TRBJ2-3; TRBD1 matches 9 bases. After removal of 5 bases from V and 5 bases from J, the junction contained 9 bases not matched to a gene. This CDR3 has 15 residues. The germline V gene encodes CDR1 SGHNT and CDR2 YYREEE (reference sequence). The CDR3 protein is CASRQGQGAEDTQYF. In nucleotides, the CDR3 is TGTGCCAGCAGACAGGGACAGGGAGCGGAAGATACGCAGTATTTT.

The chain links TRBV6-6 to TRBJ1-4; tentatively, D is TRBD1 (6 bases). Germline loops: CDR1 MNHNY, CDR2 SVGAGI (reference sequence). V was cut by 6 bases and J by 6 bases, with 17 bases left in between. This CDR3 has 15 residues. CDR3 in DNA: TGTGCCAGCAGGTTCTGGGGGCGCGGGGATGAAAAACTGTTTTTT. Protein: CASRFWGRGDEKLFF.

The chain links TRBV27 to TRBJ2-3; D might be TRBD2 (5 bases). The CDR3 sequence is 13 residues long. The V end lost 8 bases, the J end lost 4 bases, and 13 bases lay between the germline ends. Germline V CDR1 and CDR2: MNHEY, SMNVEV (reference sequence). CDR3 amino acids: CASREGRADTQYF. DNA of the CDR3: TGTGCCAGCCGGGAAGGTAGGGCAGATACGCAGTATTTT.

The chain has TRBV2 and TRBJ2-7; 8 bases are shared with TRBD1. V lost 8 bases, J lost 3 bases, and 3 bases stayed unmatched. Germline loops: CDR1 SNHLY, CDR2 FYNNEI. CDR3 size: 12 residues. CDR3 in DNA: TGTGCCAGCGGGACAGGCCTCTACGAGCAGTACTTC. It codes for CASGTGLYEQYF.

This chain uses TRBV6-6 with TRBJ1-5, with D uncertain. Trimming left V 6 bases short and J 4 bases short, with 10 bases between. Germline-derived CDR1 and CDR2 are MNHNY and SVGAGI (reference sequence). CDR3 size: 13 residues. The CDR3 sequence is CASRARVNQPQHF. The CDR3 coding sequence is TGTGCCAGCAGAGCGAGGGTTAATCAGCCCCAGCATTTT.

The rearrangement uses TRBV29-1 and TRBJ2-1, with 9 bases fitting TRBD2. In germline, CDR1 is SQVTM, CDR2 ANQGSEA. V trimming: 7 bases; J trimming: 4 bases; junction bases outside the gene matches: 8. This CDR3 region has 14 residues. As DNA, the CDR3 is TGCAGCGGCCAGGCGGGAGGGCCTTACAATGAGCAGTTCTTC. Translating it yields CSGQAGGPYNEQFF.

The chain carries TRBV30 and TRBJ2-3, with 13 bases aligning to TRBD2. The germline V gene encodes CDR1 GTSNPN and CDR2 SVGIG (reference sequence). The V segment lost 5 bases and the J segment 3 bases; nucleotides outside the gene matches: 2. The length of the CDR3 is 14 residues. DNA for the CDR3: TGTGCCTGGGTACTAGCGGGGGGGACAGATACGCAGTATTTT. It translates to CAWVLAGGTDTQYF.

The chain links TRBV6-6 to TRBJ1-2; D ambiguous. Germline-derived CDR1 and CDR2 are MNHNY and SVGAGI (reference sequence). The CDR3 runs 11 residues. CDR3 coding DNA: TGTTCCTCTTGGGGATCTGGCGGCTACACCTTC. Its protein product is CSSWGSGGYTF.

This clone was observed once. The genes are TRBV19 and TRBJ1-5; TRBD1 is a possible D gene (5 bases). This CDR3 contains 15 residues. Per germline, CDR1 LNHDA and CDR2 SQIVND (reference sequence). Trimming left V 4 bases short and J 0 bases short, with 10 bases between. CDR3 in amino acids: CASSRGGYSNQPQHF. In nucleotides, the CDR3 is TGTGCCAGTAGTAGGGGGGGGTATAGCAATCAGCCCCAGCATTTT.

The chain recombines TRBV30 with TRBJ1-5, with no clear D. Trimming stripped 0 bases from V and 7 bases from J, with 13 bases between. CDR3 length: 14 amino acids. CDR1 GTSNPN and CDR2 SVGIG come from the germline V gene (reference sequence). As DNA, the CDR3 is TGTGCCTGGAGTGTAGGTCCGGGAGGACAGCCCCAGCATTTT. Its translation: CAWSVGPGGQPQHF. The whole variable domain, remainder taken from reference TRBV30 and TRBJ1-5, is SQTIHQWPATLVQPVGSPLSLECTVEGTSNPNLYWYRQAAGRGLQLLFYSVGIGQISSEVPQNLSASRPQDRQFILSSKKLLLSDSGFYLCAWSVGPGGQPQHFGDGTRLSIL.

The chain uses TRBV19 and TRBJ1-2, with 9 bases that match TRBD1. V lost 3 bases, J lost 6 bases, and 14 bases stayed unmatched. CDR1 LNHDA and CDR2 SQIVND come from the germline V gene (reference sequence). The CDR3 is made up of 17 amino acids. Here the CDR3 reads CASSILAGTGRFNGYTF. In DNA form, the CDR3 reads TGTGCCAGTAGTATTCTTGCCGGGACAGGGAGGTTTAATGGCTACACCTTC.

Concerning this clone itself: This sample also contains other DNA sequences that code for the same CDR3. V gene TRBV4-1 combines with J gene TRBJ2-7; 8 positions match TRBD1. This CDR3 comprises 14 residues. CDR1 and CDR2 from the germline V gene are MGHRA and YSYEKL. With 4 bases clipped from V and 11 bases from J, the junction kept 13 bases outside the gene matches. CDR3 protein: CASSLGTGGSPEYF. The CDR3 DNA sequence: TGCGCCAGCAGCCTCGGGACAGGCGGGTCCCCGGAGTACTTC.

The CDR3 DNA follows: TGTGCCAGCAGCCAATCCGGGACAGCTATTTACGAGCAGTACTTC. Translation: CASSQSGTAIYEQYF. The genes are TRBV14 and TRBJ2-7; TRBD1 matches 7 bases. The CDR3 spans 15 residues. V gave up 2 bases and J gave up 4 bases; unmatched junction bases: 8. CDR1 is SGHDN and CDR2 is FVKESK in the germline V gene.

The CDR3 nucleotides are TGTGCCAGTAGGTCCCGGGACTCCTACCCAGATACGCAGTATTTT. It is translated as CASRSRDSYPDTQYF. V is TRBV19 and J is TRBJ2-3; possible D gene TRBD2, 6 bases. V was cut by 6 bases and J by 4 bases, with 17 bases left in between. The CDR3 sequence is 15 residues long. CDR1 is LNHDA and CDR2 is SQIVND in the germline V gene (reference sequence).

The V call is TRBV18, the J call TRBJ1-3, with D uncertain. The CDR3 covers 15 residues. The V gene lost 0 bases and the J gene lost 0 bases, with 6 bases spanning the gap. Germline CDR1 KGHSH, CDR2 LQKENI. The CDR3 loop is CASSPPRLSGNTIYF. The CDR3 DNA follows: TGTGCCAGCTCACCACCGCGACTCTCTGGAAACACCATATATTTT.

The V call is TRBV6-5, the J call TRBJ2-1, with D possibly matching TRBD1 (6 bases). Germline V lookup: CDR1 MNHEY, CDR2 SVGAGI. The CDR3 spans 15 residues. The ends were cut back, 0 bases at V and 2 bases at J, with 8 bases in the middle. CDR3 sequence (DNA): TGTGCCAGCAGTTACTCGCAGGGGACCTACAATGAGCAGTTCTTC. Translation gives CASSYSQGTYNEQFF.

The rearrangement links TRBV10-3 to TRBJ2-1; 13 bases line up with TRBD2. The CDR3 sequence is 18 residues long. The germline V gene has CDR1 ENHRY and CDR2 SYGVKD. The ends lost 5 bases at V and 4 bases at J; junction bases unmatched: 11. The CDR3 DNA sequence: TGTGCCATCAGTCCCGGGACTAGCGGGGCAGGCTTATACAATGAGCAGTTCTTC. Its translation is CAISPGTSGAGLYNEQFF.

V gene TRBV5-6 combines with J gene TRBJ1-4; D not certain. The V gene's germline CDR1 is SGHDT and CDR2 YYEEEE. Trimming removed 0 bases at V and 4 bases at J, with 7 bases between. CDR3 length equals 14 residues. The CDR3 sequence: CASSLAGFNEKLFF. The CDR3 DNA sequence: TGTGCCAGCAGCTTGGCGGGGTTTAATGAAAAACTGTTTTTT.

This clone appeared once. The chain employs TRBV28 and TRBJ2-3; D is perhaps TRBD2 (5 bases). Trimming pared 3 bases from V and 5 bases from J, leaving 6 bases between. The CDR3 length is 12 residues. Germline V gene lookup returns CDR1 MDHEN and CDR2 SYDVKM. The CDR3 nucleotides are TGTGCCAGCAGTTTGGGGAGAGATACGCAGTATTTT. Its translation: CASSLGRDTQYF.

The V call is TRBV7-9, the J call TRBJ2-1; 10 bases are shared with TRBD2. The germline V gene has CDR1 SEHNR and CDR2 FQNEAQ (reference sequence). V shed 5 bases, J shed 8 bases, and the junction held 18 bases outside the gene matches. This CDR3 spans 18 amino acids. In DNA form, the CDR3 reads TGTGCCAGCAGCCCCCGGGGGCTAGCGGGAGATAGGGTTTATGAGCAGTTCTTC. This encodes CASSPRGLAGDRVYEQFF.

This clone has a handful of counts. The V and J genes are TRBV14 and TRBJ2-3, with a weak D call TRBD2 (6 bases). This CDR3 comprises 15 residues. Between the trimmed V and J ends, which lost 3 bases and 4 bases, there was a span of 14 bases. Germline CDR1 is SGHDN and CDR2 is FVKESK. The DNA for the CDR3 is TGTGCCAGCAGCCAGGTTGGAGGGGCCGCAGATACGCAGTATTTT. This sequence encodes CASSQVGGAADTQYF.

The sample holds a few counts of this clone. The chain employs TRBV5-4 and TRBJ1-2; 7 positions match TRBD1. CDR1 is SGHNT and CDR2 is YYREEE in the germline V gene (reference sequence). V gave up 0 bases and J gave up 4 bases; unmatched junction bases: 6. The CDR3 is made up of 15 amino acids. CDR3 in amino acids: CASSLEGARVYGYTF. The DNA for the CDR3 is TGTGCCAGCAGCTTGGAGGGGGCGCGAGTCTATGGCTACACCTTC. Looking up the rest from reference TRBV5-4 and TRBJ1-2 gives the full variable domain: ETGVTQSPTHLIKTRGQQVTLRCSSQSGHNTVSWYQQALGQGPQFIFQYYREEENGRGNFPPRFSGLQFPNYSSELNVNALELDDSALYLCASSLEGARVYGYTFGSGTRLTVV.